The source of this TCR beta chain is a study of human T cells and chemical hapten exposure. CDR3 length: 14 residues. The germline gives CDR1 MNHNS, CDR2 SASEGT. V lost 6 bases, J lost 1 base, and 11 bases lay in between. MiXCR was run by TCRdb on the RACE reads, yielding one entry per CDR3 protein. The sample contains more than 300,000 distinct CDR3 sequences, around 5.5% of which appear only once. This clonotype has a handful of counts. Time point defined: pre-sensitization, week 0. Treatment of the sample: therapeutic diphenylcyclopropenone sensitization with weekly scalp DPC. The source of this sequence is a young woman with alopecia areata. Some clones in this sample may be carry-over from other donors' samples. The specimen was whole blood, collected in connection with sensitization to the hapten diphenylcyclopropenone (DPC). This chain joins TRBV6-1 and TRBJ2-3; D is ambiguous. CDR3 loop: CASRISRRTDTQYF. The DNA for the CDR3 is TGTGCCAGCAGGATATCTCGCCGCACAGATACGCAGTATTTT.